These 24 T cell receptor beta chains originate from one sample sequenced in a study of cytomegalovirus exposure and HLA in healthy donors. Primers for the PCR totalled 60 Vbeta and 13 Jbeta. Sequencing was performed with immunoSEQ multiplex PCR; in TCRdb, only in-frame clones are kept and a portion is missing. The table includes 180,000 or so clones, around a tenth detected once. Sequences were obtained from PBMCs. The receptors here all came from a woman aged 30 to 39 in good health and CMV-seropositive.

This clone turned up a few times. V and J are TRBV2 and TRBJ1-2, with D perhaps matching TRBD1 (6 bases). Looked up from germline, CDR1 is SNHLY and CDR2 is FYNNEI. The CDR3 totals 14 residues. Trimming removed 6 bases from V and 6 bases from J, with 17 bases in between. This CDR3 reads CASRAGGARDGYTF. The CDR3 DNA follows: TGTGCCAGCAGGGCGGGGGGGGCGCGAGATGGCTACACCTTC.

The V call is TRBV12-5, the J call TRBJ2-5; 11 nucleotides align to TRBD2. The trim removed 5 bases at V and 4 bases at J, leaving 6 bases unmatched. This CDR3 has 15 residues. Germline loops: CDR1 LGHNT, CDR2 FRNRAP. The CDR3 is CASGTSGTSGETQYF. DNA of the CDR3: TGTGCTAGTGGTACCTCAGGGACTAGCGGAGAGACCCAGTACTTC.

This chain uses TRBV18 with TRBJ1-4; perhaps TRBD1 as D (5 bases). The length of the CDR3 is 14 residues. The germline CDR1 and CDR2 sequences are KGHSH and LQKENI. Trimming removed 3 bases at V and 8 bases at J, with 13 bases between. Here the CDR3 reads CASSPIGVREKLFF. For the CDR3, the DNA is TGTGCCAGCTCACCGATAGGGGTGCGGGAAAAACTGTTTTTT.

This clone was seen only a few times. V gene TRBV5-1 combines with J gene TRBJ2-7; D gene unclear. CDR1 SGHRS and CDR2 YFSETQ come from the germline V gene. This CDR3 spans 18 amino acids. Trimming removed 0 bases at V and 0 bases at J, with 19 bases between. CDR3 DNA: TGCGCCAGCAGCTTGGCCCCTAGGTCATCTAGTTCCTCCTACGAGCAGTACTTC. It specifies CASSLAPRSSSSSYEQYF.

Concerning this clone itself: One end of the junction does not line up with germline, which may come from a read error. This sample also contains other DNA sequences that code for the same CDR3. The rearrangement joins TRBV30 to TRBJ1-2, with TRBD1 identical over 9 bases. Germline-derived CDR1 and CDR2 are GTSNPN and SVGIG (reference sequence). CDR3 length equals 16 residues. The DNA for the CDR3 is TGCGCCTGGAGTGGGGGGACAGGGTGGGCGAGTGGGGGCTACACCTTC. This translates into CAWSGGTGWASGGYTF. Full variable domain (outside the CDR3, taken from reference TRBV30 and TRBJ1-2): SQTIHQWPATLVQPVGSPLSLECTVEGTSNPNLYWYRQAAGRGLQLLFYSVGIGQISSEVPQNLSASRPQDRQFILSSKKLLLSDSGFYLCAWSGGTGWASGGYTFGSGTRLTVV.

This clone has more than one count but fewer than ten. V usage is TRBV11-3 and J usage is TRBJ2-5; no firm D call. CDR1 is SGHNT, CDR2 YENEEA, per germline. V was shortened by 5 bases and J by 5 bases, with 12 bases between the two germline ends. This CDR3 has 13 amino acids. The CDR3 nucleotides read TGTGCCAGCAGCCCCCTTTACGGGGAGACCCAGTACTTC. This sequence encodes CASSPLYGETQYF.

In nucleotides, the CDR3 is TGCAGCGTTACAACAGGGGGCAGCTGTGGCTACACCTTC. Protein sequence: CSVTTGGSCGYTF. This chain connects TRBV29-1 to TRBJ1-2; 9 bases match TRBD1. Germline V gene sequence: CDR1 SQVTM, CDR2 ANQGSEA. There are 13 residues in the CDR3. Trimming took 5 bases from V and 7 from J; bases not matched to a gene: 8.

This clone was seen a few times. This chain joins TRBV5-1 and TRBJ2-2; 7 bases map to TRBD2. This CDR3 has 17 amino acids. CDR1 and CDR2 (germline): SGHRS, YFSETQ. V shed 1 base and J 5 bases; nucleotides not matched to a gene: 11. The DNA of the CDR3 is TGCGCCAGCAGCTTGTCCTTAAGCGGGAAAGGTACCGGGGAGCTGTTTTTT. Its protein product is CASSLSLSGKGTGELFF.

The rearrangement uses TRBV7-9 and TRBJ2-7, with 9 bases matching TRBD1. CDR3 size: 14 residues. Germline CDR1 is SEHNR and CDR2 is FQNEAQ (reference sequence). V was pared by 5 bases and J by 7 bases, with 9 bases of the junction left unmatched. The CDR3 region is CASSGWDRAREQYF. CDR3 DNA: TGTGCCAGCAGCGGCTGGGACAGGGCGAGGGAGCAGTACTTC.

A word on this clone: Other DNA sequences within the sample encode an identical CDR3. The gene calls are TRBV5-1 and TRBJ1-1; D perhaps matches TRBD1 (5 bases). The CDR3 covers 14 residues. Per germline, CDR1 SGHRS and CDR2 YFSETQ. V was shortened by 1 base and J by 0 bases, with 7 bases between the two germline ends. The CDR3 spells CASSLRGLNTEAFF. The CDR3 DNA reads as TGCGCCAGCAGCTTGAGGGGCTTGAACACTGAAGCTTTCTTT.

The chain is built from TRBV14 and TRBJ2-5, with D hard to call. Germline V gives CDR1 SGHDN, CDR2 FVKESK. The CDR3 spans 16 residues. V was pared by 1 base and J by 2 bases, with 14 bases between. CDR3 bases: TGTGCCAGCAGCCAAGCCATGAGGTTAAGTCAAGAGACCCAGTACTTC. Its protein is CASSQAMRLSQETQYF.

The CDR3 region is CASSFLPGQNTIAYEQYF. CDR3 nucleotides: TGTGCCAGCAGCTTCCTTCCGGGACAGAATACGATCGCCTACGAGCAGTACTTC. This chain links TRBV11-2 with TRBJ2-7, with 7 bases lining up with TRBD1. This CDR3 is built from 18 residues. V lost 3 bases and J lost 2; bases outside the gene matches: 16. Per germline, CDR1 SGHAT and CDR2 FQNNGV.

The chain joins TRBV4-1 to TRBJ2-1; a possible D gene is TRBD2 (6 bases). Trimming removed 0 bases from V and 2 bases from J, with 14 bases in between. Germline-derived CDR1 and CDR2 are MGHRA and YSYEKL. The CDR3 length is 17 residues. The CDR3 region is CASSQEGSGVTYNEQFF. In DNA form, the CDR3 reads TGCGCCAGCAGCCAAGAGGGCTCGGGAGTAACCTACAATGAGCAGTTCTTC.

As to this clone: Within the sample, other DNA sequences also encode this same CDR3. This chain uses TRBV7-9 with TRBJ2-3, with a weak D call TRBD1 (5 bases). Germline V gene lookup returns CDR1 SEHNR and CDR2 FQNEAQ (reference sequence). This CDR3 has 12 residues. Trimming took off 8 bases at V and 3 bases at J, with 9 bases between the two ends. Written as DNA, the CDR3 is TGTGCCAGCTCGGACACAACAGATACGCAGTATTTT. Amino acids: CASSDTTDTQYF.

This clone has a handful of counts. The chain recombines TRBV7-9 with TRBJ1-4, with TRBD1 identical over 11 bases. The CDR3 runs to 17 residues. Germline lookup yields CDR1 SEHNR and CDR2 FQNEAQ (reference sequence). Trimming took 5 bases from V and 2 from J; bases not matched to a gene: 7. CDR3 DNA: TGTGCCAGCAGCCAAGGGACAGGGGGTAGCACTAATGAAAAACTGTTTTTT. This sequence encodes CASSQGTGGSTNEKLFF.

This clone has a handful of counts. Other DNA sequences in this specimen translate into the identical CDR3. The rearrangement uses TRBV10-2 and TRBJ2-2; 9 bases match TRBD1. The CDR3 sequence is 15 residues long. Germline V lookup: CDR1 WSHSY, CDR2 SAAADI. The J segment lost 4 bases and the V segment lost 4 bases, leaving 4 bases of the junction unmatched. The CDR3 DNA is TGCGCCAGCAGTGGACAGGGGGTCAGCACCGGGGAGCTGTTTTTT. Translated, it gives CASSGQGVSTGELFF.

This clone was observed a handful of times. The V call is TRBV7-9, the J call TRBJ2-7; TRBD2 aligns across 12 bases. The CDR3 consists of 17 residues. In germline, CDR1 is SEHNR, CDR2 FQNEAQ (reference sequence). V was clipped by 5 bases and J by 4 bases; unmatched bases: 12. The CDR3 spells CASSPRLAGGLWYEQYF. DNA for the CDR3: TGTGCCAGCAGCCCCCGTCTAGCGGGAGGGCTTTGGTACGAGCAGTACTTC.

This clone was seen a few times. V and J are TRBV4-1 and TRBJ2-1; no firm D call. The germline CDR1 and CDR2 sequences are MGHRA and YSYEKL. Trimming shortened V by 0 bases and J by 6 bases, and 6 bases separated the two germline ends. The CDR3 has 13 amino acids. Here the CDR3 DNA reads TGCGCCAGCAGCCAAGAGTATGTCAATGAGCAGTTCTTC. This translates into CASSQEYVNEQFF.

This clone showed up just a few times. The CDR3 sequence is CASSLAHGGRANVNEQFF. The CDR3 DNA sequence: TGTGCCAGCAGCTTAGCGCACGGCGGGAGGGCAAATGTCAATGAGCAGTTCTTC. The chain has TRBV7-2 and TRBJ2-1, with 9 nucleotides matching TRBD2. The CDR3 runs to 18 residues. Looked up from germline, CDR1 is SGHTA and CDR2 is FQGNSA. Trimming removed 0 bases from V and 6 bases from J; junction bases left unmatched: 12.

The chain employs TRBV10-3 and TRBJ2-3; D gene ambiguous. CDR1 ENHRY and CDR2 SYGVKD come from the germline V gene. This CDR3 comprises 13 residues. Trimming left V 8 bases short and J 1 base short, with 10 bases between. In DNA form, the CDR3 reads TGTGCCATCGCATTGAGTGGCACAGATACGCAGTATTTT. Amino acid sequence: CAIALSGTDTQYF.

This clone appeared a few times. This chain joins TRBV7-8 and TRBJ2-1, with D maybe TRBD1 (6 bases). This CDR3 has 13 residues. Trimming took 4 bases from V and 4 from J, leaving 8 bases between them. The germline V gene encodes CDR1 SGHVS and CDR2 FQNEAQ. The CDR3 loop reads CASSSQGYNEQFF. The CDR3 nucleotides read TGTGCCAGCAGCTCACAGGGATACAATGAGCAGTTCTTC.

V and J are TRBV7-6 and TRBJ2-1; TRBD1 aligns across 7 bases. This CDR3 contains 14 residues. CDR1 SGHVS and CDR2 FNYEAQ come from the germline V gene. Trimming cost V 3 bases and J 2 bases; bases outside gene matches: 1. The CDR3 sequence is CASSLGQTYNEQFF. For the CDR3, the DNA is TGTGCCAGCAGCTTGGGACAGACCTACAATGAGCAGTTCTTC.

This clone was found a few times. The chain employs TRBV30 and TRBJ2-7, with D possibly TRBD2 on 5 matching bases. Trimming removed 1 base at V and 4 bases at J, with 17 bases between. Germline CDR1 and CDR2: GTSNPN and SVGIG (reference sequence). The CDR3 totals 15 residues. The CDR3 loop is CAWSELPGSTYEQYF. DNA for the CDR3: TGTGCCTGGAGTGAGCTACCGGGGAGTACGTACGAGCAGTACTTC.

In its sample, this clone was seen a few times. The genes are TRBV2 and TRBJ2-2; tentative D call: TRBD2 (5 bases). Trimming took 5 bases from V and 4 from J, leaving 11 bases between them. The CDR3 sequence is 14 residues long. Per germline, CDR1 SNHLY and CDR2 FYNNEI. CDR3 DNA sequence: TGTGCCAGCAGTCTTGGACGGGGCACCGGGGAGCTGTTTTTT. Translating gives CASSLGRGTGELFF.